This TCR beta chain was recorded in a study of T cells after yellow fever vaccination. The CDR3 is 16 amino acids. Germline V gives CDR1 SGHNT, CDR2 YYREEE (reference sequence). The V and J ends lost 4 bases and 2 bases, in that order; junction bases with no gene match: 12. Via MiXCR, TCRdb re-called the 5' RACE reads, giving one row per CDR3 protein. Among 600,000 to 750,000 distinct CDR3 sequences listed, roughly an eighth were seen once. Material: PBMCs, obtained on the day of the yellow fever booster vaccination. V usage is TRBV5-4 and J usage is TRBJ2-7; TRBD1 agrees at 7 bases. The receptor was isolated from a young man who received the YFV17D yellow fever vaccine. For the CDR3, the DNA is TGTGCCAGCAGCCCCCCGGGACAGACCTATACCTACGAGCAGTACTTC. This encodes CASSPPGQTYTYEQYF.